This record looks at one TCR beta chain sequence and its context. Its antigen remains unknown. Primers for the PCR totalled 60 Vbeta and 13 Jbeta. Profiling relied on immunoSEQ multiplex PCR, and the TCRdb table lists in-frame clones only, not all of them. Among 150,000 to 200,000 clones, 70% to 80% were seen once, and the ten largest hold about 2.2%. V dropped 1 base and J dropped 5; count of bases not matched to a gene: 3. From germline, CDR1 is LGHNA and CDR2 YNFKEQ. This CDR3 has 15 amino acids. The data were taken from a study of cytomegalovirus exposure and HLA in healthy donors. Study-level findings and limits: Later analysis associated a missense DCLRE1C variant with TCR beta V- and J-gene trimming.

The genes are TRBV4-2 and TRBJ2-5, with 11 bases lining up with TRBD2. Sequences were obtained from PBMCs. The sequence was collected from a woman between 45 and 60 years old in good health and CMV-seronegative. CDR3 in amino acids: CASSQVSGGAETQYF. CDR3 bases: TGTGCCAGCAGCCAAGTTAGCGGGGGGGCGGAGACCCAGTACTTC.